This is a list of T cell receptor beta chains from one sample in a study of blood T cell repertoires in COVID-19. Sequencing was performed with immunoSEQ multiplex PCR; in TCRdb, only in-frame clones are kept and a portion is missing. The table lists tens of thousands of clones, roughly 75% of them singletons. Sequencing was performed on peripheral blood. These receptors came from a woman aged 50 to 60 with acute or convalescent COVID-19. CDR3s include the opening cysteine and the closing phenylalanine or tryptophan. The D gene is left open where the match is weak. Some rows mark clone size as missing; the rest say once, few, many or name a class of expanded clone.

>TRBJ2-3|.|TRBD1|TRBV19
CATALGPGQGTDTQYF
TGTGCCACCGCTTTAGGGCCGGGACAGGGAACAGATACGCAGTATTTT
>TRBJ1-2|.|TRBD1|TRBV14
CASSQVPGQGMYGYTF
TGTGCCAGCAGCCAAGTACCAGGACAGGGGATGTATGGCTACACCTTC
>TRBJ1-1|.|.|TRBV4-1
CASSLYMTANTEAFF
TGCGCCAGCAGCCTCTACATGACTGCGAACACTGAAGCTTTCTTT
>TRBJ2-3|once|.|TRBV9
CASSVADNPTDTQYF
TGTGCCAGCAGCGTAGCTGACAACCCAACAGATACGCAGTATTTT
>TRBJ1-1|.|.|TRBV28
CASRSFTGRGMNTEAFF
TGTGCCAGCAGATCATTCACCGGGCGAGGGATGAACACTGAAGCTTTCTTT
>TRBJ1-2|.|.|TRBV29-1
CSVETPQSGLDYGYTF
TGCAGCGTTGAGACTCCACAATCCGGGTTAGACTATGGCTACACCTTC
>TRBJ1-4|.|TRBD1|TRBV6-5
CASSPGGEKLFF
TGTGCCAGCAGTCCAGGGGGTGAAAAACTGTTTTTT
>TRBJ2-7|.|TRBD1|TRBV7-2
CASSLGGTGAYEQYF
TGTGCCAGCAGCTTAGGTGGGACAGGTGCCTACGAGCAGTACTTC
>TRBJ1-1|.|TRBD1|TRBV5-1
CASSLGQGYAAFF
TGCGCCAGCAGCTTAGGACAGGGGTACGCTGCTTTCTTT
>TRBJ2-4|.|.|TRBV27
CASSLLVGRGEAKNIQYF
TGTGCCAGCAGTTTACTGGTCGGAAGGGGCGAGGCCAAAAACATTCAGTACTTC
>TRBJ1-2|.|.|TRBV27
CASSYVGRGVGYTF
TGTGCCAGCAGTTATGTGGGCAGGGGTGTCGGCTACACCTTC